This TCR beta chain was documented in a study of blood T cell repertoires in COVID-19. Across the whole study: Nucleic acid was either cDNA or gDNA, and it came from T cells, B-cell-depleted T cells, or PBMCs.

The CDR3 is 14 residues long. The V gene lost 4 bases and the J gene lost 7 bases, with 14 bases spanning the gap. Germline lookup yields CDR1 ENHRY and CDR2 SYGVKD. This clone was found once. Per the authors' pipeline: Estimation of nucleated cell counts was performed using reference gene primer amplification. TCRdb's copy holds only in-frame clones and misses some; the assay was immunoSEQ multiplex PCR. Clone size and the V and J calls come from that table; the DNA yielded D and trimming. The repertoire holds around 99,000 clones, with just under 90% as singletons. The sample comprised peripheral blood. The chain uses TRBV10-3 and TRBJ1-5; D is possibly TRBD1 (6 bases). The TCR comes from a human donor in a cohort sampled during active COVID-19. The chain's CDR3 is CAISVEGVVQPQHF. The DNA for the CDR3 is TGTGCCATCAGTGTAGAGGGGGTAGTGCAGCCCCAGCATTTT.